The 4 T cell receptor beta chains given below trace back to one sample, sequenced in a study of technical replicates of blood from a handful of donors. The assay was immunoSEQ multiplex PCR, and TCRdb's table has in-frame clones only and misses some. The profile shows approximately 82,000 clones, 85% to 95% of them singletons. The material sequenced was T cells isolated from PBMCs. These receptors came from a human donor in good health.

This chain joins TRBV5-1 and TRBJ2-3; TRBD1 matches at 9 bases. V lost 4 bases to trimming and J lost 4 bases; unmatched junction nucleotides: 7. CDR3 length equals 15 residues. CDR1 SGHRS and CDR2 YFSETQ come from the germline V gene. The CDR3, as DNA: TGCGCCAGCAGCGCAGGGACAGGGAACGCAGATACGCAGTATTTT. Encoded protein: CASSAGTGNADTQYF.

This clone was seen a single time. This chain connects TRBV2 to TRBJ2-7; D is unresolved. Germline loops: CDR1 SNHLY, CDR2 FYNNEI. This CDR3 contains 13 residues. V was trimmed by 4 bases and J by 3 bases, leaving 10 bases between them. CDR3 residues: CASSVGQFYEQYF. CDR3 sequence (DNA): TGTGCCAGCAGTGTTGGGCAGTTCTACGAGCAGTACTTC.

The CDR3 bases are TGCGCCAGCAGCCAAGATCCCAGGGGTGAGCAGCCCCAGCATTTT. It specifies CASSQDPRGEQPQHF. J is TRBJ1-5 and V is TRBV4-1, with D possibly matching TRBD1 (6 bases). This CDR3 has 15 amino acids. V lost 0 bases and J 7 bases, leaving 13 bases between the germline ends. In germline, CDR1 is MGHRA, CDR2 YSYEKL.

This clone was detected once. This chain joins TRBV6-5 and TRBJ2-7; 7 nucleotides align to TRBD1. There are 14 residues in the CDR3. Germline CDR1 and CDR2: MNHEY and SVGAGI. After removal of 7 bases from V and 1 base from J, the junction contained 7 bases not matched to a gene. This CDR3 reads CASTKPGQSYEQYF. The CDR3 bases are TGTGCCAGCACCAAACCGGGACAGTCCTACGAGCAGTACTTC.